One TCR beta chain is described in this entry. No antigen is known for it. This sample is part of a study of cytomegalovirus exposure and HLA in healthy donors. The study, taken as a whole, reports: Later analysis found that TCR beta chains associated with HLA were more clonally expanded than other, equally common chains.

CDR1 and CDR2 (germline): SQVTM, ANQGSEA. V was trimmed by 4 bases and J by 7 bases, leaving 11 bases between them. The CDR3 contains 12 residues. The study ran its PCR with 60 Vbeta and 13 Jbeta primers. In the original processing: Later analysis identified tens of millions of unique TCR beta chains, about 11 million shared. Measured with immunoSEQ multiplex PCR; TCRdb has only the in-frame clones, and not every one. Clone size and the V and J calls come from that table; the DNA yielded D and trimming. In the table there are 90,000 to 120,000 clones, 84% of which are singletons. This clonotype was sampled from a woman aged 18-29 years in good health and CMV-seronegative. The specimen was PBMCs. The V gene is TRBV29-1, the J gene TRBJ2-1; weak D call: TRBD2 (6 bases). DNA for the CDR3: TGCAGCGTTGTTAGGGACTCTAATGAGCAGTTCTTC. As protein: CSVVRDSNEQFF.